Below, 28 T cell receptor beta chains from the same sample are listed, as sequenced in a study of blood T cell repertoires in COVID-19. The table came from immunoSEQ multiplex PCR; TCRdb's copy has only in-frame clones and leaves some out. The repertoire holds over 110,000 clones, with around 90% as singletons. Sequencing was done on a sample of peripheral blood. The source is a man between 65 and 79 years old with acute or convalescent COVID-19.

The chain joins TRBV28 to TRBJ1-6, with D possibly being TRBD1 (5 bases). V lost 8 bases and J lost 10, with 21 bases in between. The CDR3 is made up of 15 amino acids. Germline-derived CDR1 and CDR2 are MDHEN and SYDVKM. CDR3 sequence (DNA): TGTGCCAGCGGACAAATTGCGGGGGGACGCTCACCCCTCCACTTT. It yields the protein CASGQIAGGRSPLHF.

This clone was counted a few times. This sequence joins TRBV11-2 and TRBJ2-5; TRBD2 is a possible D gene (5 bases). Germline V lookup: CDR1 SGHAT, CDR2 FQNNGV. Trimming removed 4 bases from V and 1 base from J, with 13 bases in between. CDR3 size: 15 residues. CDR3 nucleotides: TGTGCCAGCAGCTCCCGAGGACTGGCCCAAGAGACCCAGTACTTC. It is translated as CASSSRGLAQETQYF.

This clone came up once. The J gene is TRBJ2-1, the V gene TRBV5-4, with 8 bases matching TRBD2. This CDR3 has 15 amino acids. The germline CDR1 and CDR2 sequences are SGHNT and YYREEE (reference sequence). After removal of 3 bases from V and 3 bases from J, the junction contained 5 bases not matched to a gene. CDR3 DNA: TGTGCCAGCAGCTCAGCGGGAGCTGGCTACAATGAGCAGTTCTTC. As protein: CASSSAGAGYNEQFF.

V and J are TRBV6-1 and TRBJ1-5; D remains ambiguous. CDR1 is MNHNS, CDR2 SASEGT, per germline. V was cut by 2 bases and J by 0 bases, with 5 bases left in between. The CDR3 totals 14 residues. DNA of the CDR3: TGTGCCAGCAGTGAAAACAGTAGCAATCAGCCCCAGCATTTT. Translating gives CASSENSSNQPQHF.

This sequence joins TRBV30 and TRBJ1-5, with D maybe TRBD1 (5 bases). This CDR3 has 13 amino acids. Looked up from germline, CDR1 is GTSNPN and CDR2 is SVGIG (reference sequence). Trimming pared 2 bases from V and 6 bases from J, leaving 11 bases between. The CDR3: CAWSFQGRQPQHF. For the CDR3, the DNA is TGTGCCTGGAGTTTTCAGGGCCGTCAGCCCCAGCATTTT. The full variable domain, its missing parts supplied by reference TRBV30 and TRBJ1-5, is SQTIHQWPATLVQPVGSPLSLECTVEGTSNPNLYWYRQAAGRGLQLLFYSVGIGQISSEVPQNLSASRPQDRQFILSSKKLLLSDSGFYLCAWSFQGRQPQHFGDGTRLSIL.

There are a few counts of this clone. V is TRBV14 and J is TRBJ1-2; 7 bases map to TRBD1. Germline V gene sequence: CDR1 SGHDN, CDR2 FVKESK. V dropped 1 base and J dropped 8; count of bases not matched to a gene: 4. The CDR3 totals 13 residues. The CDR3 coding sequence is TGTGCCAGCAGCCAAGTCAGGACAGGAGGCTACACCTTC. It codes for CASSQVRTGGYTF. The variable domain in full, completed from reference TRBV14 and TRBJ1-2, reads EAGVTQFPSHSVIEKGQTVTLRCDPISGHDNLYWYRRVMGKEIKFLLHFVKESKQDESGMPNNRFLAERTGGTYSTLKVQPAELEDSGVYFCASSQVRTGGYTFGSGTRLTVV.

The CDR3 loop reads CASSLERVTGELFF. CDR3 coding DNA: TGCGCCAGCAGCTTGGAGAGGGTTACCGGGGAGCTGTTTTTT. The chain couples TRBV5-1 to TRBJ2-2, with a tentative D call TRBD2 (5 bases). The length of the CDR3 is 14 residues. Per germline, CDR1 SGHRS and CDR2 YFSETQ. Trimming stripped 0 bases from V and 5 bases from J, with 8 bases between.

The J gene is TRBJ2-5, the V gene TRBV5-1, with 11 bases aligning to TRBD2. The CDR3 is made up of 18 amino acids. CDR1 is SGHRS, CDR2 YFSETQ, per germline. The J segment lost 1 base and the V segment lost 0 bases, leaving 8 bases of the junction unmatched. As DNA, the CDR3 is TGCGCCAGCAGCTTGGTCGCGGCTAGCGGGGGGCTCCAAGAGACCCAGTACTTC. Translation gives CASSLVAASGGLQETQYF.

The rearrangement links TRBV10-2 to TRBJ1-1; D call uncertain. V was pared by 3 bases and J by 0 bases, with 14 bases between. Germline assignment: CDR1 WSHSY and CDR2 SAAADI. This CDR3 comprises 16 residues. This CDR3 reads CASSDMGTFMNTEAFF. The CDR3 region has the DNA TGCGCCAGCAGTGACATGGGCACCTTCATGAACACTGAAGCTTTCTTT.

V gene TRBV12-5 combines with J gene TRBJ2-1; D not certain. The germline CDR1 and CDR2 sequences are LGHNT and FRNRAP. CDR3 length: 13 residues. The germline V and J ends were trimmed by 4 bases and 10 bases, with 14 bases remaining between them. The CDR3 DNA sequence: TGTGCTAGTGGTTCCCGGATTCACAGCGAGCAGTTCTTC. It is translated as CASGSRIHSEQFF.

J is TRBJ2-5 and V is TRBV3-1 (or the pseudogene TRBV3-2); 11 nucleotides line up with TRBD2. The trim removed 3 bases at V and 3 bases at J, leaving 6 bases unmatched. The germline gives CDR1 LGHDT, CDR2 YNNKEL (reference sequence). CDR3 size: 16 residues. This CDR3 is CASSHGLAGGKETQYF. In nucleotides, the CDR3 is TGTGCCAGCAGCCACGGCTTAGCGGGAGGGAAAGAGACCCAGTACTTC.

This rearrangement joins TRBV24-1 to TRBJ1-2; 9 bases agree with TRBD1. This CDR3 contains 17 residues. Germline V gene lookup returns CDR1 KGHDR and CDR2 SFDVKD. V trimming: 4 bases; J trimming: 4 bases; junction bases outside the gene matches: 12. In DNA form, the CDR3 reads TGTGCCACCAGTGACTCTTCCTCGACAGGGGGAATCTATGGCTACACCTTC. This sequence encodes CATSDSSSTGGIYGYTF.

The chain combines TRBV6-5 with TRBJ2-7, with 10 bases lining up with TRBD1. The V gene end was trimmed by 6 bases and the J gene end by 0 bases; junction bases not matched to a gene: 5. The germline CDR1 and CDR2 sequences are MNHEY and SVGAGI. This CDR3 is built from 15 residues. The CDR3 loop reads CASRTGGANSYEQYF. For the CDR3, the DNA is TGTGCCAGCAGGACAGGGGGCGCGAACTCCTACGAGCAGTACTTC.

As to this clone: The sample contains more than one DNA sequence encoding this CDR3. CDR3 in amino acids: CASSFGLAGGGETQYF. CDR3 nucleotides: TGCGCCAGCAGCTTTGGACTAGCGGGAGGGGGGGAGACCCAGTACTTC. V is TRBV5-1 and J is TRBJ2-5; 15 nucleotides agree with TRBD2. Germline lookup yields CDR1 SGHRS and CDR2 YFSETQ. Trimming took 2 bases from V and 5 from J; bases not matched to a gene: 4. The CDR3 spans 16 residues.

This sequence joins TRBV6-1 and TRBJ1-1; perhaps TRBD1 as D (6 bases). V lost 3 bases, J lost 2 bases, and 10 bases lay in between. Germline lookup yields CDR1 MNHNS and CDR2 SASEGT. The CDR3 has 14 amino acids. The CDR3 DNA is TGTGCCAGCAGTGATCTACAGGGCAACACTGAAGCTTTCTTT. Protein product: CASSDLQGNTEAFF.

A few counts support this clone. CDR3 coding DNA: TGCAGCGTGGGGGACAGGGCCTATGGCTACACCTTC. Encoded protein: CSVGDRAYGYTF. This sequence joins TRBV29-1 and TRBJ1-2, with 9 bases matching TRBD1. The V gene's germline CDR1 is SQVTM and CDR2 ANQGSEA. The CDR3 loop spans 12 amino acids. V lost 6 bases to trimming and J lost 4 bases; unmatched junction nucleotides: 3.

The chain recombines TRBV28 with TRBJ1-2; D is ambiguous. V lost 3 bases to trimming and J lost 6 bases, with 5 bases between them. The CDR3 is 11 residues long. From germline, CDR1 is MDHEN and CDR2 SYDVKM. The CDR3 DNA follows: TGTGCCAGCAGTTTTTCGGATGGCTACACCTTC. Protein: CASSFSDGYTF.

This chain links TRBV6-6 with TRBJ2-5, with D perhaps TRBD2 (7 bases). The V gene lost 3 bases and the J gene lost 4 bases, with 12 bases spanning the gap. The germline CDR1 and CDR2 sequences are MNHNY and SVGAGI (reference sequence). The CDR3 sequence is 14 residues long. The CDR3 here is CASSYSGGRETQYF. CDR3 DNA sequence: TGTGCCAGCAGTTATTCGGGGGGCCGAGAGACCCAGTACTTC.

The CDR3 reads CASSDRGVSTDTQYF. The CDR3 DNA is TGTGCCAGCAGCGACAGGGGGGTGAGCACAGATACGCAGTATTTT. V usage is TRBV21-1 and J usage is TRBJ2-3; the table's D call of TRBD1 was not tested on the DNA. TRBV21-1 is listed as a pseudogene. The CDR3 length is 15 residues.

V gene TRBV5-1 combines with J gene TRBJ1-2; D call uncertain. The germline V and J ends were trimmed by 1 base and 4 bases, with 8 bases remaining between them. Germline V gene sequence: CDR1 SGHRS, CDR2 YFSETQ. This CDR3 is 13 amino acids long. The CDR3 sequence: CASSLLGGYGYTF. As DNA, the CDR3 is TGCGCCAGCAGCTTGTTGGGAGGCTATGGCTACACCTTC.

The chain carries TRBV27 and TRBJ1-2; no clear D. From germline, CDR1 is MNHEY and CDR2 SMNVEV (reference sequence). Trimming removed 1 base from V and 4 bases from J, with 16 bases in between. The CDR3 spans 16 residues. CDR3 amino acids: CASSLLTGKGFYGYTF. The CDR3 DNA sequence: TGTGCCAGCAGTTTATTGACGGGGAAGGGATTCTATGGCTACACCTTC.

V gene TRBV6-1 combines with J gene TRBJ1-4, with D uncertain. The V end was cut by 3 bases, the J end by 8 bases, with 13 bases between. Germline V gives CDR1 MNHNS, CDR2 SASEGT. CDR3 length equals 14 residues. The DNA of the CDR3 is TGTGCCAGCAGTGACCGACGGGGAGTAGAAAAACTGTTTTTT. It encodes CASSDRRGVEKLFF.

This clone was seen more than once but under ten times. This chain connects TRBV5-1 to TRBJ1-1; no clear D. The germline gives CDR1 SGHRS, CDR2 YFSETQ. CDR3 length: 13 residues. Trimming took 5 bases from V and 1 from J, leaving 9 bases between them. CDR3 nucleotides: TGCGCCAGCAGGGAGACGGAGAACACTGAAGCTTTCTTT. Protein: CASRETENTEAFF.

The rearrangement links TRBV28 to TRBJ2-7; perhaps TRBD2 as D (6 bases). V lost 6 bases and J 0 bases, leaving 18 bases between the germline ends. Germline V gene lookup returns CDR1 MDHEN and CDR2 SYDVKM. The CDR3 contains 16 residues. As DNA, the CDR3 is TGTGCCAGCAGCCCCGGGGGTAGCTTGAGCTCCTACGAGCAGTACTTC. This gives the protein CASSPGGSLSSYEQYF. Combining the CDR3 with reference TRBV28 and TRBJ2-7 gives the whole variable domain DVKVTQSSRYLVKRTGEKVFLECVQDMDHENMFWYRQDPGLGLRLIYFSYDVKMKEKGDIPEGYSVSREKKERFSLILESASTNQTSMYLCASSPGGSLSSYEQYFGPGTRLTVT.

This clone was detected only a few times. This sequence joins TRBV19 and TRBJ1-5; 8 bases are shared with TRBD1. Germline loops: CDR1 LNHDA, CDR2 SQIVND (reference sequence). The CDR3 runs 15 residues. V lost 1 base, J lost 8 bases, and 7 bases stayed unmatched. In DNA form, the CDR3 reads TGTGCCAGTAGTATAGTCGGGACAGGTGGGAAGCCCCAGCATTTT. It translates to CASSIVGTGGKPQHF.

The V call is TRBV28, the J call TRBJ1-5; D is uncertain. This CDR3 spans 15 amino acids. Trimming shortened V by 2 bases and J by 3 bases, and 11 bases separated the two germline ends. Germline values: CDR1 MDHEN, CDR2 SYDVKM. Written as DNA, the CDR3 is TGTGCCAGCAGTTTAGTAGCTAATTTCAATCAGCCCCAGCATTTT. Amino acid sequence: CASSLVANFNQPQHF.

The rearrangement joins TRBV11-1 to TRBJ2-5, with 9 bases lining up with TRBD1. The CDR3 sequence is 15 residues long. Germline trimming cut 4 bases from V and 5 bases from J; bases unmatched to any gene: 8. The germline V gene encodes CDR1 SGHAT and CDR2 FQDESV (reference sequence). CDR3 sequence: CASSSGQGMRETQYF. CDR3 in DNA: TGTGCCAGCAGCTCGGGACAGGGAATGAGGGAGACCCAGTACTTC.

The rearrangement uses TRBV10-3 and TRBJ1-6; 10 bases fit TRBD1. The CDR3 runs 14 residues. With V trimmed by 7 bases and J by 8 bases, 5 bases remained unmatched. Per germline, CDR1 ENHRY and CDR2 SYGVKD. The CDR3 sequence: CAIKGTGEDSPLHF. CDR3 DNA: TGTGCCATCAAAGGGACAGGGGAAGATTCACCCCTCCACTTT.